This TCR beta chain was identified during a study of CD8 T cells in ankylosing spondylitis. TCRdb redid the calling of the 5' RACE reads with MiXCR, one entry per CDR3 protein. The sample carries hundreds of thousands of distinct CDR3 sequences, 20% to 30% recorded once. This clonotype was detected only once. The sample taken for sequencing was blood, either unsorted or a sorted T cell fraction (not recorded which). The clonotype comes from a male donor with ankylosing spondylitis or in good health (not recorded which).

The CDR3, as DNA: TGCAGTGCTGAGGACAGGGCCTACAATGAGCAGTTCTTC. The encoded protein is CSAEDRAYNEQFF. This chain links TRBV20-1 with TRBJ2-1, with 8 nucleotides matching TRBD1. V lost 5 bases and J lost 2; bases outside the gene matches: 2. This CDR3 is 13 amino acids long. Germline CDR1 reads DFQATT; CDR2 reads SNEGSKA (reference sequence).